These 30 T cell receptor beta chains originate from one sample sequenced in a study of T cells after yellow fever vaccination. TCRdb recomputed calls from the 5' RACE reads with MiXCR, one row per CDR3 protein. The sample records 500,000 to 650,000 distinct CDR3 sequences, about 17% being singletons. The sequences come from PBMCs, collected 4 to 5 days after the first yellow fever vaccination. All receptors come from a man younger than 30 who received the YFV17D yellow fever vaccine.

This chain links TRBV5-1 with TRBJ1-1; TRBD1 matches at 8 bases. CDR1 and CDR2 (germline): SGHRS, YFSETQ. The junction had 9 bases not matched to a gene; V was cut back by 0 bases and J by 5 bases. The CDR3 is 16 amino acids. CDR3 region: CASSLAGTTGETEAFF. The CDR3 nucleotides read TGCGCCAGCAGCTTGGCCGGGACGACAGGGGAGACTGAAGCTTTCTTT. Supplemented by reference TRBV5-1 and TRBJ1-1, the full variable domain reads KAGVTQTPRYLIKTRGQQVTLSCSPISGHRSVSWYQQTPGQGLQFLFEYFSETQRNKGNFPGRFSGRQFSNSRSEMNVSTLELGDSALYLCASSLAGTTGETEAFFGQGTRLTVV.

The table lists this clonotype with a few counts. The CDR3 DNA reads as TGTGCCAGCAGCCCCTTCCGAGCGGGGGGAAAAGAGACCCAGTACTTC. Its protein product is CASSPFRAGGKETQYF. The chain carries TRBV3-1 and TRBJ2-5, with TRBD2 matching 9 bases. V lost 4 bases and J lost 3; bases outside the gene matches: 9. The CDR3 loop spans 16 amino acids. From germline, CDR1 is LGHDT and CDR2 YNNKEL (reference sequence).

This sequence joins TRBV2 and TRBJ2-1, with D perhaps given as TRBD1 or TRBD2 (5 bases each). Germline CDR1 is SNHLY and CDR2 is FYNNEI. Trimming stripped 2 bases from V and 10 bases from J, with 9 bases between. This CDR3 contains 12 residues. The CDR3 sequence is CASSEWGGEQFF. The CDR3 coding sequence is TGTGCCAGCAGTGAATGGGGCGGGGAGCAGTTCTTC.

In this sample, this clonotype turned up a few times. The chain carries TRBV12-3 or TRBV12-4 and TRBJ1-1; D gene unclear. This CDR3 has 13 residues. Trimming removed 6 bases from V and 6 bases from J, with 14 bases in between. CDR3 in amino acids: CASSDGLSAEAFF. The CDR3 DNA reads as TGTGCCAGCAGCGACGGACTCTCCGCTGAAGCTTTCTTT.

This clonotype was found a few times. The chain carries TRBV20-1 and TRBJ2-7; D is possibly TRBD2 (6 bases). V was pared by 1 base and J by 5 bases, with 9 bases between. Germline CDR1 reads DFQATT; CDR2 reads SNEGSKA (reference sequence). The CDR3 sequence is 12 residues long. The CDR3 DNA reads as TGCAGTGCTAGAGCCTGGGGGGACGAGCAGTACGTC. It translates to CSARAWGDEQYV.

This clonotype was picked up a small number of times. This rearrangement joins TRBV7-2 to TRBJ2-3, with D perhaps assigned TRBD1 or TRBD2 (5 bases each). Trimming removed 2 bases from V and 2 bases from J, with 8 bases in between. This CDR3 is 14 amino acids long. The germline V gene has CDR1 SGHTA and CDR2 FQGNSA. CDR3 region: CASSLTGTTDTQYF. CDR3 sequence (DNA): TGTGCCAGCAGCTTAACGGGGACCACAGATACGCAGTATTTT.

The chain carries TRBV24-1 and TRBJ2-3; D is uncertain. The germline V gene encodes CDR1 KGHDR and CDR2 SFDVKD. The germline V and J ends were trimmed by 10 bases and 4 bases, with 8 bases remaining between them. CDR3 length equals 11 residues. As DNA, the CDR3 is TGTGCCACAGGGAATGCAGATACGCAGTATTTT. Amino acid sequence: CATGNADTQYF.

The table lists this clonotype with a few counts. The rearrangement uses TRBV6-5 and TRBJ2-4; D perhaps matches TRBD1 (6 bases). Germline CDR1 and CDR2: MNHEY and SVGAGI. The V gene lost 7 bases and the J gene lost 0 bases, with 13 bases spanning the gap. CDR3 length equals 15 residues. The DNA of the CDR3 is TGTGCCAGCAAGAACAGGGTCATAGCCAAAAACATTCAGTACTTC. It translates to CASKNRVIAKNIQYF.

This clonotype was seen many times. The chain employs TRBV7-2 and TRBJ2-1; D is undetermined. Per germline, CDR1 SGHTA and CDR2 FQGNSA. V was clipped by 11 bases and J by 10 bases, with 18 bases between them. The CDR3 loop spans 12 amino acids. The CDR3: CAGSGPQAEQFF. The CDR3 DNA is TGTGCCGGATCCGGGCCCCAGGCCGAGCAGTTCTTC.

In nucleotides, the CDR3 is TGTGCCAGCAGCCAGTGGGACAGCCGAGAAGAGCCCCAGCATTTT. Amino acid sequence: CASSQWDSREEPQHF. The rearrangement links TRBV3-1 to TRBJ1-5, with TRBD1 matching 7 bases. CDR1 LGHDT and CDR2 YNNKEL come from the germline V gene (reference sequence). The CDR3 sequence is 15 residues long. The junction had 10 bases not matched to a gene; V was cut back by 3 bases and J by 8 bases.

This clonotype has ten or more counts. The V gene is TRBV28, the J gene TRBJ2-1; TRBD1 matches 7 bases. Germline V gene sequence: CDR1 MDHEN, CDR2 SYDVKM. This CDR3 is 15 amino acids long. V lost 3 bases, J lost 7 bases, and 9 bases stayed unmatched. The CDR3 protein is CASSFIGNRGNEQFF. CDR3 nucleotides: TGTGCCAGCAGTTTTATAGGTAACAGGGGAAATGAGCAGTTCTTC.

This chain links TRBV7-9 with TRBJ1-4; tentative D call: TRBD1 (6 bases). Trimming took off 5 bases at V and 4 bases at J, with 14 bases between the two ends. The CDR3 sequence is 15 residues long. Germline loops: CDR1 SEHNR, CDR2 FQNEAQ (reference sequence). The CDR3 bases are TGTGCCAGCAGCCCGCCCGGACAGATTAATGAAAAACTGTTTTTT. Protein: CASSPPGQINEKLFF.

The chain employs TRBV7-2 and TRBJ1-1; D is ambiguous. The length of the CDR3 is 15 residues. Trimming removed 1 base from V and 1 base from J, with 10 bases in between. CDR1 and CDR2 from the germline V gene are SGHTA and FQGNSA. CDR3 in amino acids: CASSLVSPGNTEAFF. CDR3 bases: TGTGCCAGCAGCTTAGTTAGTCCAGGGAACACTGAAGCTTTCTTT.

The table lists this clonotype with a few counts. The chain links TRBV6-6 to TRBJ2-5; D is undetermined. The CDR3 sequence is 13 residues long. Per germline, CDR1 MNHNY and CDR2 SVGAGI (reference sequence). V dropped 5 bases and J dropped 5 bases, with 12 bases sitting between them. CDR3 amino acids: CASSSLGTETQYF. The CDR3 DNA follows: TGTGCCAGCAGTAGTCTAGGAACGGAGACCCAGTACTTC.

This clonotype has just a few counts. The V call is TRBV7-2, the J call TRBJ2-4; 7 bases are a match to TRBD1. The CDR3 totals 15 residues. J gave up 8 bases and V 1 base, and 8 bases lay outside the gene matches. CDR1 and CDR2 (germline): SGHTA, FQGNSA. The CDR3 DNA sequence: TGTGCCAGCAGCTTAGTCATAGGGGGCGTGGACATTCAGTACTTC. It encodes CASSLVIGGVDIQYF.

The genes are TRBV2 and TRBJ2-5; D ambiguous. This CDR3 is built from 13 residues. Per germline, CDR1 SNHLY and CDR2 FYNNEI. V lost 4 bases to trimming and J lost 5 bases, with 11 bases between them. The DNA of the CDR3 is TGTGCCAGCAGTGGGGCAGGTTGGGAGACCCAGTACTTC. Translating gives CASSGAGWETQYF.

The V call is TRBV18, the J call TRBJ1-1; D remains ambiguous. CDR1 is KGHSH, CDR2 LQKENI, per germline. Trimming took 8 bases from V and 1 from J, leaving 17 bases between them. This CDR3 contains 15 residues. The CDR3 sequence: CASITTGGRNTEAFF. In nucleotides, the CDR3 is TGTGCCAGCATCACCACCGGTGGTAGGAACACTGAAGCTTTCTTT.

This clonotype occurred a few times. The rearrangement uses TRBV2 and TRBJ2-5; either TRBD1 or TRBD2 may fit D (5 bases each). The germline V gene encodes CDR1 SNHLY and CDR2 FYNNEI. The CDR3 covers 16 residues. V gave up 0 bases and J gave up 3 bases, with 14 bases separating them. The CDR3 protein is CASSEALRGRKETQYF. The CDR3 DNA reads TGTGCCAGCAGTGAAGCGCTTCGGGGCAGAAAAGAGACCCAGTACTTC. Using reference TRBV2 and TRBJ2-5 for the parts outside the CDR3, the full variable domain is EPEVTQTPSHQVTQMGQEVILRCVPISNHLYFYWYRQILGQKVEFLVSFYNNEISEKSEIFDDQFSVERPDGSNFTLKIRSTKLEDSAMYFCASSEALRGRKETQYFGPGTRLLVL.

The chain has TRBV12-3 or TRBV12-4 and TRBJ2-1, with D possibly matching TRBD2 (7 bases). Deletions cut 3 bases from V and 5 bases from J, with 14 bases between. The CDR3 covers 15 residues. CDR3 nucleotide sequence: TGTGCCAGCAGTTTTTGGGGGGCGGGAGACAATGAGCAGTTCTTC. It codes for CASSFWGAGDNEQFF.

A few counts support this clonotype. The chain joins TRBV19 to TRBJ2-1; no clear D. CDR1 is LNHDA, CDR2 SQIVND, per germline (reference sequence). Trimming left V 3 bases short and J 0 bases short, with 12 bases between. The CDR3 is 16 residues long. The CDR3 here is CASSMGFGYSYNEQFF. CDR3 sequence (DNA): TGTGCCAGTAGTATGGGTTTCGGGTACTCCTACAATGAGCAGTTCTTC.

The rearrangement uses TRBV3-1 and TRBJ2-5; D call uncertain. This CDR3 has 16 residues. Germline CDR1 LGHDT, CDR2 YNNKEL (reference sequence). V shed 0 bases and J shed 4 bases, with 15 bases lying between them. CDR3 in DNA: TGTGCCAGCAGCCAAGATCCAGGAGCACTCGGAGAGACCCAGTACTTC. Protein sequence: CASSQDPGALGETQYF.

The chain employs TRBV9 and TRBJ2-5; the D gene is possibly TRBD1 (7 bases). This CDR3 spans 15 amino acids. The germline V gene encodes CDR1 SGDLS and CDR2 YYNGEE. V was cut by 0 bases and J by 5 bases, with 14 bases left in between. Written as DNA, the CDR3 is TGTGCCAGCAGCGTAGACCCGACAGGGAGGGAGACCCAGTACTTC. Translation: CASSVDPTGRETQYF.

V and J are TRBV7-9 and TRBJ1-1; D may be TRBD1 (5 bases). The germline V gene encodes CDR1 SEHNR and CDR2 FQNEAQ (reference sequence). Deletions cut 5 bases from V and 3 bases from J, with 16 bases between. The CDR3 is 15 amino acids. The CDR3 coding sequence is TGTGCCAGCAGCCCAAGAGGGGATCGGGACACTGAAGCTTTCTTT. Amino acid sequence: CASSPRGDRDTEAFF.

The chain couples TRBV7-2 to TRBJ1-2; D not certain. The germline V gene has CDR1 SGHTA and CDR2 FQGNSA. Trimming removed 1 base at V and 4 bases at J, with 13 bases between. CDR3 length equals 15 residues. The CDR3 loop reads CASSLGSSDFYGYTF. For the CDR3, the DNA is TGTGCCAGCAGCTTAGGGTCGAGCGACTTCTATGGCTACACCTTC. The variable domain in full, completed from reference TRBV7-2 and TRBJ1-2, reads GAGVSQSPSNKVTEKGKDVELRCDPISGHTALYWYRQSLGQGLEFLIYFQGNSAPDKSGLPSDRFSAERTGGSVSTLTIQRTQQEDSAVYLCASSLGSSDFYGYTFGSGTRLTVV.

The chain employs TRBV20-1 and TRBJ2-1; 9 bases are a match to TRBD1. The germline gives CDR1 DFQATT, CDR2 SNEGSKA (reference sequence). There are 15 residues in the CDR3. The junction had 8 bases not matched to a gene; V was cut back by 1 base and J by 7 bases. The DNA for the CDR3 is TGCAGTGCTAGAGTAGCAGGACAGGGGTTGAATGAGCAGTTCTTC. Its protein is CSARVAGQGLNEQFF.

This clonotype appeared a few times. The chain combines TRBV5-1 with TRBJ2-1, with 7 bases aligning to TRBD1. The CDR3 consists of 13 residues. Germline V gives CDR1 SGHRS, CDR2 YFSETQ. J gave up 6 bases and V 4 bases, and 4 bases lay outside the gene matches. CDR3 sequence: CASSTGQVNEQFF. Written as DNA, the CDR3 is TGCGCCAGCAGCACCGGACAGGTCAATGAGCAGTTCTTC.

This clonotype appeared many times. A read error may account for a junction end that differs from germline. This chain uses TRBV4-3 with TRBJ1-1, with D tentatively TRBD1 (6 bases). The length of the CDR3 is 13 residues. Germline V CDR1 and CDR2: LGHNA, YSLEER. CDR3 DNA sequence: TGTGCCAGCAGCCAGGGGAGGAACACTGAAGCTTTCTTT. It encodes CASSQGRNTEAFF.

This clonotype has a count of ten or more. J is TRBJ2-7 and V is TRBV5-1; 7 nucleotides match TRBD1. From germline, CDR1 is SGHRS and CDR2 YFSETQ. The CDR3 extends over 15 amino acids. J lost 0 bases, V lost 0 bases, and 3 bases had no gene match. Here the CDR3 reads CASSLDRGSSYEQYV. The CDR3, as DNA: TGCGCCAGCAGCTTGGACAGGGGTAGCTCCTACGAGCAGTACGTC.

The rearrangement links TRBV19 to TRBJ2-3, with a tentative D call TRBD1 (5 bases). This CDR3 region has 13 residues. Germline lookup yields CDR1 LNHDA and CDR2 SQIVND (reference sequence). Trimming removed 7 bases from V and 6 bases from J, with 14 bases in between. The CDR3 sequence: CASKVRVEDTQYF. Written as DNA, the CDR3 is TGTGCCAGTAAGGTCAGGGTCGAGGATACGCAGTATTTT.

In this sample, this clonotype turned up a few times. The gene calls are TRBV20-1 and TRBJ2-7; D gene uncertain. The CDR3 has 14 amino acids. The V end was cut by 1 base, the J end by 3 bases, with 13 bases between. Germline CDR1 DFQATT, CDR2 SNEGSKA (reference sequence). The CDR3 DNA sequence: TGCAGTGCTAGAGGTGAGGAGAAGGACTACGAGCAGTACTTC. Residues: CSARGEEKDYEQYF.